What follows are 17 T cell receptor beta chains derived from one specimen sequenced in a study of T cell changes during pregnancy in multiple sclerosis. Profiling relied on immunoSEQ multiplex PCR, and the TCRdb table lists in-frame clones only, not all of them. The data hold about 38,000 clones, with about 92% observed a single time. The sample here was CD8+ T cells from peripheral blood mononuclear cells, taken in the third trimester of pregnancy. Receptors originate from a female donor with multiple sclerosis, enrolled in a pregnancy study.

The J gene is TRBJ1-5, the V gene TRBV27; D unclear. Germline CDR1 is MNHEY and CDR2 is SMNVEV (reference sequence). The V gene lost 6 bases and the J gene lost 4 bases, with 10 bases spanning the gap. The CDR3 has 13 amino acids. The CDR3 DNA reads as TGTGCCAGCAGCCTTACACGAAATCAGCCCCAGCATTTT. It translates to CASSLTRNQPQHF.

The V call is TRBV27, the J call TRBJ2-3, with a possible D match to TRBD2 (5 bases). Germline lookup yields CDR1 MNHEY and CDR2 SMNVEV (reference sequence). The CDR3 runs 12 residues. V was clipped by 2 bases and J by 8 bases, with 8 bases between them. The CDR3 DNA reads TGTGCCAGCAGTTTAGGAGGTGGTACGCAGTATTTT. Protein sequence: CASSLGGGTQYF.

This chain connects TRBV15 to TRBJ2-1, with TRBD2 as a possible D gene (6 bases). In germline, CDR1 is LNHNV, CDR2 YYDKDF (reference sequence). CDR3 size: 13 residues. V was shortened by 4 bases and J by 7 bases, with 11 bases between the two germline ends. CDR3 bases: TGTGCCACCAGCACACGGGAGAGGAATGAGCAGTTCTTC. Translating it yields CATSTRERNEQFF. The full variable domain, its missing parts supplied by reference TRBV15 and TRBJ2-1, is DAMVIQNPRYQVTQFGKPVTLSCSQTLNHNVMYWYQQKSSQAPKLLFHYYDKDFNNEADTPDNFQSRRPNTSFCFLDIRSPGLGDTAMYLCATSTRERNEQFFGPGTRLTVL.

DNA of the CDR3: TGTGCCAGCAGCCCCCCACTCCCGGGGACTGGGGCCAACGTCCTGACTTTC. Protein product: CASSPPLPGTGANVLTF. This rearrangement joins TRBV7-9 to TRBJ2-6, with D maybe TRBD2 (5 bases). The V gene's germline CDR1 is SEHNR and CDR2 FQNEAQ (reference sequence). The germline V and J ends were trimmed by 5 bases and 2 bases, with 16 bases remaining between them. The CDR3 consists of 17 residues.

CDR3 sequence (DNA): TGCGCCAGCAGCCAAGATAGGGGGTTATTTTCCTACGAGCAGTACTTC. It translates to CASSQDRGLFSYEQYF. The chain joins TRBV4-3 to TRBJ2-7, with D possibly TRBD1 on 6 matching bases. The V gene lost 0 bases and the J gene lost 1 base, with 13 bases spanning the gap. The CDR3 spans 16 residues. From germline, CDR1 is LGHNA and CDR2 YSLEER.

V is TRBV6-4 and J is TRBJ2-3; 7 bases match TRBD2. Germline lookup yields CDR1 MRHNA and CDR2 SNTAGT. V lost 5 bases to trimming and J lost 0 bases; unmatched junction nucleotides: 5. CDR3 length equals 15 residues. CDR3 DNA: TGTGCCAGCAGTTCGCGGGGGAGAAGCACAGATACGCAGTATTTT. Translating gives CASSSRGRSTDTQYF.

The CDR3 DNA reads as TGTGCCAGCAGCTTGGTCTTCACAGGGGATTCACCCCTCCACTTT. Translating gives CASSLVFTGDSPLHF. The rearrangement links TRBV5-8 to TRBJ1-6; 7 bases line up with TRBD1. The germline CDR1 and CDR2 sequences are SGHTS and YDEGEE. The CDR3 length is 15 residues. With V trimmed by 0 bases and J by 8 bases, 5 bases remained unmatched.

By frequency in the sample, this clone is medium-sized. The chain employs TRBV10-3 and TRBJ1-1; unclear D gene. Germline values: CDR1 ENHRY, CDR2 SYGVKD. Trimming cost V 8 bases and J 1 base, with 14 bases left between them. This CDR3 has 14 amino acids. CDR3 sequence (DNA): TGTGCCATCGCCCCTCTAAGTGAGAACACTGAAGCTTTCTTT. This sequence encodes CAIAPLSENTEAFF.

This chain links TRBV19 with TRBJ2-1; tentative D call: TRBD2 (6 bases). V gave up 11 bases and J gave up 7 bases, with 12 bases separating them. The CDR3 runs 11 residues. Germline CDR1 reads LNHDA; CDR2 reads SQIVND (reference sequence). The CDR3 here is CAVAEGNEQFF. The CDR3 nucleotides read TGTGCCGTAGCGGAGGGGAATGAGCAGTTCTTC.

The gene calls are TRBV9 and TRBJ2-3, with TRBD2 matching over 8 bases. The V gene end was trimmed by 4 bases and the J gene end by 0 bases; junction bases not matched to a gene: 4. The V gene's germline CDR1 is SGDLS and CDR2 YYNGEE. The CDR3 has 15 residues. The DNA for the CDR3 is TGTGCCAGCAGCCAGAGCGGGGGCAGCACAGATACGCAGTATTTT. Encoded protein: CASSQSGGSTDTQYF.

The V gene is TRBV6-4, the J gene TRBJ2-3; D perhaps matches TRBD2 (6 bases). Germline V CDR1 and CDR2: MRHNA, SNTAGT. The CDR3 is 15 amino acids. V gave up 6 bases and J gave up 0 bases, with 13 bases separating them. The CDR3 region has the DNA TGTGCCAGCAGCCCTTTGGGAGGAAGCACAGATACGCAGTATTTT. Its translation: CASSPLGGSTDTQYF.

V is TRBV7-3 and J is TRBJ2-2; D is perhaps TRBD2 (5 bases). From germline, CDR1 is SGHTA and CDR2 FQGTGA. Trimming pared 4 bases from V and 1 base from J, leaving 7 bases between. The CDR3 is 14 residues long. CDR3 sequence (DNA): TGTGCCAGCAGCTCGAGCGGGAACACCGGGGAGCTGTTTTTT. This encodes CASSSSGNTGELFF.

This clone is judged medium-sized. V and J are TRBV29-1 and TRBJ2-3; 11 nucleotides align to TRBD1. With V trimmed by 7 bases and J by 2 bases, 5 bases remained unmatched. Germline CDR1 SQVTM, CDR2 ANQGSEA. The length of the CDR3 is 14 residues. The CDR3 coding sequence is TGCAGCGCTGAGGGACAGGGGGTCACAGATACGCAGTATTTT. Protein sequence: CSAEGQGVTDTQYF.

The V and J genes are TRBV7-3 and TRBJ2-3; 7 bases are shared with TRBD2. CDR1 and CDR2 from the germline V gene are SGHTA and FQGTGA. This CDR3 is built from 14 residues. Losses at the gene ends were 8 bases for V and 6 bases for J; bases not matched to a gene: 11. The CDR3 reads CASRSSGGSDTQYF. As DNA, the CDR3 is TGTGCCAGCCGATCTAGCGGAGGGTCGGATACGCAGTATTTT.

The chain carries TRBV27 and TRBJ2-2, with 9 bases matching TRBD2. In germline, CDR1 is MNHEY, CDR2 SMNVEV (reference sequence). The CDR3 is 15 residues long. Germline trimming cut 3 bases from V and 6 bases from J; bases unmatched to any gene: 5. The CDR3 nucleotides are TGTGCCAGCAGTTTCGCTAGCGGGATTTCCGGGGAGCTGTTTTTT. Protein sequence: CASSFASGISGELFF.

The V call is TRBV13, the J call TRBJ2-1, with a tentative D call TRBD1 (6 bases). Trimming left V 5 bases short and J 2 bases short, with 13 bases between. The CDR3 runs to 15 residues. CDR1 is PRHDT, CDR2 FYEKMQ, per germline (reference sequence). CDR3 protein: CASSHRDMAYNEQFF. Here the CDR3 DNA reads TGTGCCAGCAGCCACAGGGATATGGCCTACAATGAGCAGTTCTTC.

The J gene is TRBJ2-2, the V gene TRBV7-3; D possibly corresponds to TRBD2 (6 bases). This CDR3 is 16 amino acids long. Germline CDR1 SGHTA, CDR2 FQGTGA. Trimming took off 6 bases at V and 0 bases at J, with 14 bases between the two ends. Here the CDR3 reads CASRNISGTNTGELFF. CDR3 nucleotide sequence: TGTGCCAGCAGAAATATTAGCGGAACGAACACCGGGGAGCTGTTTTTT.